This T cell receptor (beta chain) comes out of a study of cytomegalovirus exposure and HLA in healthy donors. Study background: Prior work identified around 120 million unique TCR beta sequences in 150 million to 200 million T cells.

The PCR made use of 60 Vbeta and 13 Jbeta primers. Using immunoSEQ multiplex PCR, the repertoire was profiled, and TCRdb retains in-frame clones only, with some absent. The table shows some 100,000 clones, with 70% to 80% occurring only once. With respect to this clone: Its target is unknown.

V dropped 0 bases and J dropped 4; count of bases not matched to a gene: 9. The CDR3 runs to 16 residues. The germline V gene has CDR1 SGHRS and CDR2 YFSETQ. Whole-study results and caveats: Later analysis showed TCR association rates varying by HLA locus, highest for DRB1 and lowest for HLA-C. A later analysis by the authors found several of the most significant clusters apparently linked to common viral pathogens. Certain sequence variants were highly shared and formed a cluster, and this cluster was likely a sequencing artifact.

J is TRBJ1-1 and V is TRBV5-1; 7 bases fit TRBD1. This receptor was taken from a woman younger than 35 in good health and CMV-seropositive. Material for sequencing was PBMCs. This chain's CDR3 is CASSLGRGLGSTEAFF. CDR3 coding DNA: TGCGCCAGCAGCTTGGGGAGGGGGCTCGGGAGCACTGAAGCTTTCTTT.